A selection of T cell receptor beta chains follows, all from one sample in a study of control samples from healthy donors and cancer patients. Here immunoSEQ multiplex PCR was the method, and the copy in TCRdb shows in-frame clones only, minus some. The table has 100,000 to 150,000 clones, about 88% seen once. The source material was blood. The receptors stem from a man in his fifties or sixties in good health. Each CDR3 is given with its conserved first and last residue. D genes are given only for firm matches. Expanded clones get a size class; other rows say once, few or many, or leave the size out.

D	size	J	V	DNA	CDR3
TRBD2	-	TRBJ2-3	TRBV4-1	TGCGCCAGCAGCCGGGGAGTGGGGGGGGATACGCAGTATTTT	CASSRGVGGDTQYF
-	many	TRBJ1-1	TRBV6-1	TGTGCCAGCAGTGAGTCCGGGGCTAGAGGAACTGAAGCTTTCTTT	CASSESGARGTEAFF
-	-	TRBJ2-7	TRBV6-1	TGTGCCAGCAGTGAAACCCTTGGCGGGGTTTACGAGCAGTACTTC	CASSETLGGVYEQYF
TRBD2	-	TRBJ2-1	TRBV24-1	TGTGCCACCAGTGACAGTAGCGGGGAGAGATACAATGAGCAGTTCTTC	CATSDSSGERYNEQFF
-	-	TRBJ2-2	TRBV4-1	TGCGCCAGCAGCCAGAGAGGGACTTCGAACACCGGGGAGCTGTTTTTT	CASSQRGTSNTGELFF
-	-	TRBJ1-2	TRBV14	TGTGCCAGCAGCCAAGATCATAAGGGAAGGGGCTATGGCTACACCTTC	CASSQDHKGRGYGYTF
-	-	TRBJ2-7	TRBV10-3	TGTGCCATCAGAGGGGGCTACGAGCAGTACTTC	CAIRGGYEQYF
TRBD1	-	TRBJ2-5	TRBV10-2	TGCGCCAGCAGTGGACAGGGCGGTGAGACCCAGTACTTC	CASSGQGGETQYF
-	-	TRBJ2-2	TRBV11-2	TGTGCCAGCAGCCCAAAGACGAACACCGGGGAGCTGTTTTTT	CASSPKTNTGELFF
TRBD1	-	TRBJ1-5	TRBV5-1	TGCGCCAGCAGCCCGGAAGGACAGGGGGCAGGTCAGCCCCAGCATTTT	CASSPEGQGAGQPQHF
-	-	TRBJ2-5	TRBV12-3/TRBV12-4	TGTGCCAGCAGTCTTAGGGAGACCCAGTACTTC	CASSLRETQYF
-	-	TRBJ1-2	TRBV4-1	TGCGCCAGCAGCCAACAGATCCTAACGGACAGACAAATAAACTATGGCTACACCTTC	CASSQQILTDRQINYGYTF
-	-	TRBJ1-4	TRBV19	TGTGCCAGTAGTATTTCCAGCGGTAATGAAAAACTGTTTTTT	CASSISSGNEKLFF
TRBD2	-	TRBJ2-1	TRBV11-1	TGTGCCAGCAGCCTGGGGACTAGGGACAATGAGCAGTTCTTC	CASSLGTRDNEQFF
-	few	TRBJ2-1	TRBV11-2	TGTGCCAGCAGCTTGACTAGAGGGGGCTCCTACAATGAGCAGTTCTTC	CASSLTRGGSYNEQFF
-	-	TRBJ1-1	TRBV7-8	TGTGCCAGCAGCTTAGGCCACGGGACGCCCACTGAAGCTTTCTTT	CASSLGHGTPTEAFF
TRBD1	-	TRBJ2-1	TRBV7-2	TGTGCCAGCAGTAGGACAGGTGCCTACAATGAGCAGTTCTTC	CASSRTGAYNEQFF
TRBD1	-	TRBJ1-2	TRBV3-1/TRBV3-2	TGTGCCAGCAGCCAGGGAAGCCTCCAGGGGGCGGGAGGCTACACCTTC	CASSQGSLQGAGGYTF
TRBD1	-	TRBJ1-3	TRBV28	TGTGCCAGCAAGCGGGACAGCTCTGGAAACACCATATATTTT	CASKRDSSGNTIYF
TRBD2	few	TRBJ2-3	TRBV28	TGTGCCAGCAGTTTATTACGACTAGCGGACAACACAGATACGCAGTATTTT	CASSLLRLADNTDTQYF
-	-	TRBJ1-2	TRBV18	TGTGCCAGCTCCACCGCTACACCTTCCCCTAACTATGGCTACACCTTC	CASSTATPSPNYGYTF
-	-	TRBJ2-3	TRBV19	TGTGCCAGTAGTCATTCAGGGTCAGATACGCAGTATTTT	CASSHSGSDTQYF
-	-	TRBJ2-1	TRBV7-2	TGTGCCAGCAGGTTCCGCAGGTCCCCCTACAATGAGCAGTTCTTC	CASRFRRSPYNEQFF
-	-	TRBJ1-5	TRBV3-1/TRBV3-2	TGTGCCAGCAGCGGCCCCAATCAGCCCCAGCATTTT	CASSGPNQPQHF
TRBD1	-	TRBJ1-6	TRBV28	TGTGCCAGCAGGCGCCAAGGGGGCACAGATTCACCCCTCCACTTT	CASRRQGGTDSPLHF
TRBD1	-	TRBJ1-2	TRBV2	TGTGCCAGCAGCCTCGGACAGGGGATTAACTATGGCTACACCTTC	CASSLGQGINYGYTF
TRBD1	-	TRBJ1-1	TRBV28	TGTGCCAGCAGTTTGAGGGGGCCCATCGGGACTGAAGCTTTCTTT	CASSLRGPIGTEAFF
-	-	TRBJ2-3	TRBV20-1	TGCAGTGCTAGTCTCAGGTCCAGCACAGATACGCAGTATTTT	CSASLRSSTDTQYF
-	-	TRBJ2-4	TRBV9	TGTGCCAGCAGCGTTTCGGGGTTAGAAGACAAAAACATTCAGTACTTC	CASSVSGLEDKNIQYF
TRBD1	-	TRBJ1-2	TRBV28	TGTGCCAGCAGATACATCGGGACAGGGGGCGTCCGGTATGGCTACACCTTC	CASRYIGTGGVRYGYTF
-	-	TRBJ2-1	TRBV9	TGTGCCAGCAGCGAAACGCAGGGGCCCAATGAGCAGTTCTTC	CASSETQGPNEQFF
TRBD1	-	TRBJ2-5	TRBV6-6	TGTGCCAGCAGTTACCACCGACAGGGAGAGACCCAGTACTTC	CASSYHRQGETQYF
TRBD1	-	TRBJ1-2	TRBV6-6	TGTGCCAGCAGTAAAGGACAGGAGTATGGCTACACCTTC	CASSKGQEYGYTF
-	-	TRBJ2-1	TRBV2	TGTGCCAGCACTGAGGGTAGGAGGGATGAGCAGTTCTTC	CASTEGRRDEQFF
-	-	TRBJ2-2	TRBV7-8	TGTGCCAGCAGCTTAGATCCAGCGAAGGCGAACACCGGGGAGCTGTTTTTT	CASSLDPAKANTGELFF
-	-	TRBJ1-2	TRBV5-5	TGTGCCAGCAGCAGTCAGGAGTTCTATGGCTACACCTTC	CASSSQEFYGYTF
TRBD1	-	TRBJ2-7	TRBV6-5	TGTGCCAGCAGGGATCCCGGGACAGGGTGGGAGCAGTACTTC	CASRDPGTGWEQYF
-	once	TRBJ2-5	TRBV24-1	TGTGCCACCAGTGAGTTACAGGGATTGATGGAGACCCAGTACTTC	CATSELQGLMETQYF
TRBD1	-	TRBJ2-1	TRBV27	TGTGCCAGCAGTTTGATAAGGACAGGGGGTTACAATGAGCAGTTCTTC	CASSLIRTGGYNEQFF
TRBD1	-	TRBJ1-6	TRBV4-1	TGCGCCAGCAGCCAAGAGGCAGGGGGTTCACCCCTCCACTTT	CASSQEAGGSPLHF
-	once	TRBJ2-1	TRBV25-1	TGTGCCAGCGAACCCGGATTAGGCAATGAGCAGTTCTTC	CASEPGLGNEQFF
-	-	TRBJ2-1	TRBV7-2	TGTGCCAGCAGCTTGGCACTCTACAATGAGCAGTTCTTC	CASSLALYNEQFF
-	few	TRBJ2-1	TRBV27	TGTGCCAGCGGTGGGGGGGCGGGCTACAATGAGCAGTTCTTC	CASGGGAGYNEQFF
TRBD1	-	TRBJ2-1	TRBV5-1	TGCGCCAGCAGCTTCCGGGACAGTTACAATGAGCAGTTCTTC	CASSFRDSYNEQFF
-	-	TRBJ2-7	TRBV11-2	TGTGCCAGCAGCTTAGACGCGGGGACGACAGAGCAGTACTTC	CASSLDAGTTEQYF
TRBD2	-	TRBJ2-5	TRBV5-1	TGCGCCAGCAGCTTGGTACCCCCCGGGACTAGCGGGGGGGCCCAAGAGACCCAGTACTTC	CASSLVPPGTSGGAQETQYF
TRBD1	-	TRBJ1-5	TRBV30	TGTGCCAGAAACAGGGGTGGTAACAATCAGCCCCAGCATTTT	CARNRGGNNQPQHF
TRBD2	-	TRBJ2-1	TRBV2	TGTGCCAGCAGACGACATGGACTAGCGGGCGAAAGGAGTGAGCAGTTCTTC	CASRRHGLAGERSEQFF
TRBD1	-	TRBJ1-6	TRBV2	TGTGCCAGCAGTGTCGCAGGGGGGTGGTATTCACCCCTCCACTTT	CASSVAGGWYSPLHF
-	few	TRBJ2-5	TRBV5-5	TGTGCCAGCAGCTCTCTCGGGGCGCCCCAAGAGACCCAGTACTTC	CASSSLGAPQETQYF
-	-	TRBJ2-5	TRBV24-1	TGTGCCACCAGTGATTTTCGAGAGACCCAGTACTTC	CATSDFRETQYF
-	-	TRBJ1-2	TRBV28	TGTGCCAGCAGCTGGAGGGGAGTCCACACCTTC	CASSWRGVHTF
-	-	TRBJ2-7	TRBV20-1	TGCAGTGCTAGTCCTGGTAGGCTCCACGAGCAGTACTTC	CSASPGRLHEQYF